These T cell receptor beta chains were read from a single sample in a study of tumor-infiltrating lymphocytes in primary liver carcinoma. Each CDR3 protein gets one entry after TCRdb re-called the multiplex PCR reads with MiXCR. The sample shows roughly 330,000 distinct CDR3 sequences, about 65% of them seen only once. The sample consisted of peripheral blood. The receptors originated from a man aged 35 to 55 with primary liver carcinoma and hepatitis B virus infection. The CDR3 runs from the conserved cysteine through the conserved F or W. A D gene is named only where the DNA matches it firmly. Some rows have no size entry. The others give once, few or many, or a class for an expanded clone.

V: TRBV11-3; D: TRBD2; size: .; J: TRBJ2-1; CDR3: CASSSCGLAGEDYEQLF; DNA: TGTGCCAGCAGCTCATGCGGACTAGCGGGAGAAGACTATGAGCAGCTCTTC
V: TRBV11-1; D: TRBD1; size: .; J: TRBJ2-7; CDR3: CASSLGGTVFLEQYF; DNA: TGTGCCAGCAGCTTAGGGGGGACAGTCTTCCTCGAGCAGTACTTC
V: TRBV5-1; D: .; size: .; J: TRBJ1-5; CDR3: CATMCRGRNSNQPQHF; DNA: TGCGCCACCATGTGTCGGGGACGTAATAGCAATCAGCCCCAGCATTTT
V: TRBV7-9; D: .; size: .; J: TRBJ2-7; CDR3: CASSYQTATYEQYF; DNA: TGTGCCAGCAGCTACCAGACAGCCACCTACGAGCAGTACTTC
V: TRBV11-3; D: .; size: .; J: TRBJ2-2; CDR3: CASSLDSSGELLF; DNA: TGTGCCAGCAGCTTAGACAGTTCTGGGGAGCTGCTTTTT
V: TRBV11-2; D: .; size: .; J: TRBJ2-1; CDR3: CANSLGRLINEQFF; DNA: TGTGCCAACAGCTTAGGCCGACTTATCAATGAGCAGTTCTTC
V: TRBV10-3; D: TRBD2; size: .; J: TRBJ2-1; CDR3: CAISSTSGGNDEQFF; DNA: TGTGCCATCAGTTCGACTAGCGGGGGCAACGATGAGCAGTTCTTC
V: TRBV29-1; D: .; size: many; J: TRBJ2-5; CDR3: CSVEDWGAVGNEETQYF; DNA: TGCAGCGTTGAAGATTGGGGCGCAGTCGGGAATGAAGAGACCCAGTACTTC
V: TRBV5-4; D: .; size: few; J: TRBJ2-6; CDR3: CASSPGQFSGANVLTF; DNA: TGTGCCAGCAGCCCCGGACAGTTCTCTGGGGCCAACGTCCTGACTTTC
V: TRBV5-1; D: .; size: .; J: TRBJ2-4; CDR3: CASMLGAVTAKNIHYF; DNA: TGCGCCAGCATGCTTGGGGCGGTCACAGCCAAAAACATTCATTACTTC
V: TRBV29-1; D: TRBD2; size: .; J: TRBJ2-1; CDR3: CSVGVTSVGNEQFF; DNA: TGCAGCGTAGGGGTGACTAGCGTGGGGAATGAGCAGTTCTTC
V: TRBV7-3; D: .; size: .; J: TRBJ2-7; CDR3: CASSLVVGAGEQYF; DNA: TGTGCCAGCAGCTTAGTCGTTGGGGCGGGTGAGCAGTACTTT
V: TRBV7-9; D: .; size: .; J: TRBJ2-1; CDR3: CASSFATTYNEQFF; DNA: TGTGCCAGCAGCTTCGCCACAACCTACAATGAGCAGTTCTTC
V: TRBV6-1; D: .; size: few; J: TRBJ2-7; CDR3: CASSDRERTSYEQYF; DNA: TGTGCCAGCAGTGACCGGGAAAGAACCTCCTACGAGCAGTACTTC
V: TRBV7-8; D: .; size: .; J: TRBJ2-7; CDR3: CASSLEGGGALSSYEQYF; DNA: TGTGCCAGCAGCTTAGAGGGGGGAGGGGCGTTGAGCTCCTACGAGCAGTACTTC
V: TRBV12-5; D: TRBD1; size: many; J: TRBJ2-7; CDR3: CASNRGRSTSYEQYF; DNA: TGTGCTAGTAACAGGGGGCGGTCTACTTCCTACGAGCAGTACTTC
V: TRBV12-3/TRBV12-4; D: .; size: few; J: TRBJ2-2; CDR3: CASSLGLWTAGELFF; DNA: TGTGCCAGCAGTTTGGGGCTTTGGACAGCCGGGGAGCTGTTTTTT
V: TRBV11-2; D: TRBD2; size: .; J: TRBJ2-5; CDR3: CASSPSGTRHETQYF; DNA: TGTGCTAGCAGCCCTAGCGGGACCCGACATGAGACCCAGTACTTC
V: TRBV6-6; D: TRBD1; size: many; J: TRBJ1-2; CDR3: CASSYSPGGDYGYTF; DNA: TGTGCCAGCAGTTACTCCCCAGGGGGGGACTATGGCTACACCTTC
V: TRBV9; D: .; size: .; J: TRBJ1-5; CDR3: CASSSSGDSKTPQHF; DNA: TGTGCCAGCAGCTCCAGTGGGGACTCCAAGACGCCCCAGCATTTT
V: TRBV13; D: .; size: once; J: TRBJ1-4; CDR3: CASSFSPGDGGEKLFF; DNA: TGTGCCAGCAGCTTTTCCCCAGGGGACGGCGGTGAAAAACTGTTTTTT
V: TRBV29-1; D: .; size: few; J: TRBJ1-2; CDR3: CSVEESLSEGYTF; DNA: TGCAGCGTTGAAGAATCCCTTTCGGAGGGCTACACCTTC
V: TRBV7-9; D: .; size: .; J: TRBJ2-3; CDR3: CASSLAQGITDTQYF; DNA: TGTGCCAGCAGCTTGGCGCAGGGTATCACAGATACGCAGTATTTT
V: TRBV28; D: .; size: .; J: TRBJ2-5; CDR3: CASSPDDGAQYF; DNA: TGTGCCAGCAGTCCCGACGACGGGGCCCAGTACTTC
V: TRBV4-1; D: TRBD2; size: few; J: TRBJ2-1; CDR3: CASSQALGLAGGGYNEQSF; DNA: TGCGCCAGCAGCCAAGCCCTTGGACTAGCGGGAGGAGGGTACAATGAGCAGTCCTTC
V: TRBV6-5; D: .; size: few; J: TRBJ2-1; CDR3: CASSYGDYYNEQFF; DNA: TGTGCCAGCAGTTATGGCGACTACTACAATGAGCAGTTCTTC
V: TRBV5-1; D: TRBD1; size: .; J: TRBJ2-1; CDR3: CASSLRQGQSSYNEQFF; DNA: TGCGCCAGCAGCTTGCGACAGGGTCAGAGCTCCTACAATGAGCAGTTCTTC
V: TRBV11-2; D: .; size: many; J: TRBJ2-7; CDR3: CASSPHVAGLSEQYF; DNA: TGTGCCAGCAGCCCCCATGTGGCGGGGCTCAGCGAGCAGTACTTC
V: TRBV6-5; D: .; size: .; J: TRBJ2-5; CDR3: CANSYNRAETQYF; DNA: TGTGCCAACAGTTACAACAGGGCCGAGACCCAGTACTTC
V: TRBV4-1; D: .; size: .; J: TRBJ1-4; CDR3: CASSQLNSGDEELFF; DNA: TGCGCCAGCAGCCAACTGAACAGCGGGGATGAAGAACTGTTTTTT
V: TRBV7-9; D: TRBD1; size: many; J: TRBJ2-5; CDR3: CASRRDRGRETQYF; DNA: TGTGCCAGCCGGCGGGACAGGGGTCGCGAGACCCAGTACTTC
V: TRBV10-3; D: TRBD2; size: .; J: TRBJ2-1; CDR3: CTISDVGRERSYNEQFF; DNA: TGTACCATCAGTGACGTGGGGCGGGAGAGATCCTACAATGAGCAGTTCTTC
V: TRBV10-3; D: TRBD2; size: once; J: TRBJ2-1; CDR3: CAISESGTTRSYNEKVF; DNA: TGTGCCATCAGTGAGTCGGGGACTACCCGCTCCTACAATGAGAAGGTCTTC
V: TRBV12-3/TRBV12-4; D: .; size: .; J: TRBJ2-6; CDR3: CASGSPGPDGANVLTF; DNA: TGTGCCAGCGGTTCGCCGGGACCGGATGGGGCCAACGTCCTGACTTTC
V: TRBV11-1; D: TRBD2; size: .; J: TRBJ2-2; CDR3: CASKEGRGTRELLF; DNA: TGTGCCAGCAAAGAGGGGAGGGGTACCAGGGAGCTGCTTTTT
V: TRBV11-3; D: .; size: .; J: TRBJ2-2; CDR3: CASSLVGLPRGSNTGELSF; DNA: TGTGCCAGCAGCTTAGTCGGACTACCTCGCGGCTCGAACACCGGGGAGCTGTCTTTT
V: TRBV28; D: .; size: .; J: TRBJ1-3; CDR3: CASSFRGRGNTIYF; DNA: TGTGCCAGCAGTTTCCGGGGGCGGGGGAACACCATATATTTT
V: TRBV11-2; D: TRBD2; size: .; J: TRBJ2-2; CDR3: CACSFRTSGSRDGELFF; DNA: TGTGCTTGCAGCTTCCGGACTAGCGGGAGTCGGGACGGGGAGCTGTTTTTT
V: TRBV12-3/TRBV12-4; D: .; size: many; J: TRBJ1-1; CDR3: CASSPTRDPQAFF; DNA: TGTGCCAGCAGCCCTACCAGGGACCCACAAGCTTTCTTT
V: TRBV6-5; D: TRBD1; size: many; J: TRBJ2-2; CDR3: CASSYSHRGTNTGELFF; DNA: TGTGCCAGCAGTTACTCGCACAGGGGAACGAACACCGGGGAGCTGTTTTTT
V: TRBV5-1; D: .; size: few; J: TRBJ2-1; CDR3: CASSLGIHNEQFF; DNA: TGCGCCAGCAGCTTGGGAATCCACAATGAGCAGTTCTTC
V: TRBV11-1; D: .; size: medium-sized; J: TRBJ2-5; CDR3: CASSFDRETQYF; DNA: TGTGCCAGCAGCTTTGACCGTGAGACCCAGTACTTC
V: TRBV6-1; D: TRBD2; size: many; J: TRBJ2-1; CDR3: CASSLRPTGTNNEQFF; DNA: TGTGCCAGCAGCTTACGCCCTACCGGGACTAACAATGAGCAGTTCTTC
V: TRBV5-1; D: TRBD2; size: .; J: TRBJ2-7; CDR3: CASRLAGNEQYF; DNA: TGCGCCAGCAGGCTAGCGGGAAATGAGCAGTACTTC
V: TRBV11-2; D: .; size: .; J: TRBJ1-4; CDR3: CANSLGAATNEKLFF; DNA: TGTGCTAACAGCTTAGGGGCTGCAACTAATGAAAAACTGTTTTTT
V: TRBV14; D: TRBD1; size: once; J: TRBJ2-1; CDR3: CANSQDADRVNEQFF; DNA: TGTGCCAATAGCCAAGATGCGGACAGGGTAAATGAGCAGTTCTTC
V: TRBV11-2; D: .; size: .; J: TRBJ2-2; CDR3: CASSLLLLQRSRELFF; DNA: TGTGCCAGCAGCTTATTACTTCTGCAGAGATCCCGGGAGCTGTTTTTT
V: TRBV19; D: .; size: .; J: TRBJ2-1; CDR3: CASRQASDPYNEQFF; DNA: TGTGCCAGTAGACAGGCTTCTGACCCCTACAATGAGCAGTTCTTC